This T cell receptor (beta chain) is from a study of regulatory T cells in long-lasting Graves disease. Study details: Those Graves' patients who were newly diagnosed had been on antithyroid drugs under 3 months.

Assembly of TCR beta libraries relied on iRepertoire HTBI primers together with Arm-PCR of CDR3 regions. MiXCR, applied by TCRdb to the multiplex PCR reads, yields one record per CDR3 protein. The sample includes roughly 560,000 distinct CDR3 sequences, 12% of them seen just once. The length of the CDR3 is 12 residues. Germline loops: CDR1 SNHLY, CDR2 FYNNEI. Deletions cut 9 bases from V and 5 bases from J, with 13 bases between. Time point of the sample: newly diagnosed GD, antithyroid drugs for less than 3 months. PBMC-extracted RNA yielded the TCR library. Study-wide results and limits: The sample size was small, and this may have reduced accuracy.

There are a few counts of this clonotype. Its matching antigen is unknown. The sample also formed part of further work on T cells in Graves' hyperthyroidism and ophthalmopathy. Per that study: HTBI primers were employed in a first-round RT-PCR of the TCR CDR3. Also found in blood were most expanded thyroid clonotypes above 0.001.

The clonotype originates from a woman in her twenties or thirties with Graves disease. The material was peripheral blood mononuclear cells (PBMCs), obtained at new diagnosis, from a patient treated with antithyroid drugs. The J gene is TRBJ1-2, the V gene TRBV2; no definite D call. CDR3: CARLRASYGYTF. CDR3 nucleotide sequence: TGTGCCAGGTTAAGGGCCTCGTATGGCTACACCTTC.